These 30 T cell receptor beta chains share one sample of origin, sequenced in a study of PD-L1 blockade in urothelial cancer. Profiling relied on immunoSEQ multiplex PCR, and the TCRdb table lists in-frame clones only, not all of them. The sample contains about 52,000 clones, 84% of which appear only once. Documented time point: pretreatment peripheral blood. The sequencing here drew on PBMCs, taken around atezolizumab (anti-PD-L1) treatment. These receptor sequences come from a man between 50 and 59 years old with urothelial cancer.

The chain combines TRBV19 with TRBJ1-1, with D tentatively TRBD1 (5 bases). Trimming took 1 base from V and 3 from J, leaving 15 bases between them. The CDR3 sequence is 16 residues long. Germline CDR1 and CDR2: LNHDA and SQIVND (reference sequence). CDR3 in amino acids: CASSIATGVRDTEAFF. The CDR3 coding sequence is TGTGCCAGTAGTATAGCTACGGGGGTTAGGGACACTGAAGCTTTCTTT.

The gene calls are TRBV13 and TRBJ1-1; 9 nucleotides line up with TRBD1. The CDR3 runs 16 residues. CDR1 is PRHDT and CDR2 is FYEKMQ in the germline V gene (reference sequence). With V trimmed by 5 bases and J by 1 base, 8 bases remained unmatched. The CDR3 DNA reads as TGTGCCAGCAGCCTAAGGGGACAGGGAAGGAACACTGAAGCTTTCTTT. The encoded protein is CASSLRGQGRNTEAFF. Supplemented by reference TRBV13 and TRBJ1-1, the full variable domain reads AAGVIQSPRHLIKEKRETATLKCYPIPRHDTVYWYQQGPGQDPQFLISFYEKMQSDKGSIPDRFSAQQFSDYHSELNMSSLELGDSALYFCASSLRGQGRNTEAFFGQGTRLTVV.

The chain employs TRBV6-5 and TRBJ2-7; weak D call: TRBD1 (6 bases). CDR1 and CDR2 from the germline V gene are MNHEY and SVGAGI. The ends were cut back, 5 bases at V and 6 bases at J, with 14 bases in the middle. CDR3 size: 13 residues. CDR3 coding DNA: TGTGCCAGCAGTAAGCAACAGGGCGGCGAGCAGTACTTC. It encodes CASSKQQGGEQYF.

The chain links TRBV2 to TRBJ1-4; 7 bases are shared with TRBD1. The germline gives CDR1 SNHLY, CDR2 FYNNEI. With V trimmed by 6 bases and J by 3 bases, 7 bases remained unmatched. The CDR3 consists of 15 residues. The CDR3: CASRAGGGSNEKLFF. The DNA for the CDR3 is TGTGCCAGCAGGGCAGGGGGAGGTTCTAATGAAAAACTGTTTTTT.

The gene calls are TRBV27 and TRBJ1-1; D unclear. The CDR3 runs to 19 residues. Trimming pared 6 bases from V and 0 bases from J, leaving 26 bases between. Germline lookup yields CDR1 MNHEY and CDR2 SMNVEV (reference sequence). CDR3 DNA: TGTGCCAGCAGCCGGCGGGAGACCCGAATAGATAAGATGAACACTGAAGCTTTCTTT. Protein product: CASSRRETRIDKMNTEAFF.

The rearrangement joins TRBV7-9 to TRBJ1-2; D is perhaps TRBD1 (6 bases). Germline CDR1 and CDR2: SEHNR and FQNEAQ (reference sequence). V lost 4 bases and J lost 5, with 14 bases in between. The CDR3 is 14 amino acids. The CDR3 loop reads CASSSQGSAYGYTF. The CDR3 DNA reads as TGTGCCAGCAGCTCCCAGGGGTCAGCATATGGCTACACCTTC.

The V and J genes are TRBV2 and TRBJ2-7; possibly TRBD1 for D (5 bases). This CDR3 contains 14 residues. Germline-derived CDR1 and CDR2 are SNHLY and FYNNEI. V dropped 2 bases and J dropped 1 base, with 9 bases sitting between them. The CDR3 DNA reads TGTGCCAGCAGTGAAAATAGGGGATCCTACGAGCAGTACTTC. Its protein product is CASSENRGSYEQYF.

Judged by abundance, this clone is medium-sized (0.01 to 0.1%). The chain combines TRBV19 with TRBJ1-6; 8 nucleotides align to TRBD1. Germline V CDR1 and CDR2: LNHDA, SQIVND (reference sequence). The ends lost 9 bases at V and 6 bases at J; junction bases unmatched: 4. The CDR3 is 13 amino acids. In DNA form, the CDR3 reads TGTGCCAGCGCAGGGGGCCTTAATTCACCCCTCCACTTT. Amino acid sequence: CASAGGLNSPLHF.

The chain combines TRBV7-2 with TRBJ2-2; 9 bases match TRBD1. There are 15 residues in the CDR3. V shed 5 bases and J 3 bases; nucleotides not matched to a gene: 4. Germline CDR1 reads SGHTA; CDR2 reads FQGNSA. The CDR3 sequence is CASSPQGADTGELFF. In DNA, the CDR3 is TGTGCCAGCAGCCCACAGGGGGCAGACACCGGGGAGCTGTTTTTT. The full variable domain, rest sourced from reference TRBV7-2 and TRBJ2-2, is GAGVSQSPSNKVTEKGKDVELRCDPISGHTALYWYRQSLGQGLEFLIYFQGNSAPDKSGLPSDRFSAERTGGSVSTLTIQRTQQEDSAVYLCASSPQGADTGELFFGEGSRLTVL.

The chain is built from TRBV5-1 and TRBJ2-7; no firm D call. Germline values: CDR1 SGHRS, CDR2 YFSETQ. V lost 1 base, J lost 2 bases, and 16 bases lay in between. The CDR3 sequence is 16 residues long. Here the CDR3 DNA reads TGCGCCAGCAGCTTGAACCCAGGTCTAACGACCTACGAGCAGTACTTC. It encodes CASSLNPGLTTYEQYF.

This chain connects TRBV19 to TRBJ1-5; 11 positions match TRBD1. This CDR3 region has 20 residues. Germline values: CDR1 LNHDA, CDR2 SQIVND (reference sequence). With 7 bases clipped from V and 0 bases from J, the junction kept 17 bases outside the gene matches. CDR3 residues: CASTAPGQGGLTYSNQPQHF. DNA of the CDR3: TGTGCCAGTACAGCCCCGGGACAGGGGGGACTTACCTATAGCAATCAGCCCCAGCATTTT.

This chain joins TRBV4-2 and TRBJ2-1, with 14 bases identical to TRBD2. Trimming removed 1 base from V and 4 bases from J; junction bases left unmatched: 6. Germline assignment: CDR1 LGHNA and CDR2 YNFKEQ. CDR3 length equals 18 residues. This CDR3 reads CASSQGTSGGMIYNEQFF. Here the CDR3 DNA reads TGTGCCAGCAGCCAAGGGACTAGCGGGGGGATGATATACAATGAGCAGTTCTTC.

V usage is TRBV9 and J usage is TRBJ2-5; tentative D call: TRBD1 (6 bases). The CDR3 spans 12 residues. Trimming stripped 3 bases from V and 4 bases from J, with 7 bases between. From germline, CDR1 is SGDLS and CDR2 YYNGEE. CDR3 DNA sequence: TGTGCCAGCAGCGAAGGGGGAGAGACCCAGTACTTC. It is translated as CASSEGGETQYF.

The chain recombines TRBV11-2 with TRBJ1-2, with 7 positions matching TRBD1. This CDR3 comprises 14 residues. The germline CDR1 and CDR2 sequences are SGHAT and FQNNGV. V lost 5 bases and J lost 10; bases outside the gene matches: 13. CDR3 sequence reads: CASSALRDRKAYTF. The CDR3 nucleotides are TGTGCCAGCAGCGCTCTCCGGGACAGAAAAGCCTACACCTTC.

This clone was detected a few times. The V call is TRBV5-6, the J call TRBJ1-2, with TRBD1 matching over 7 bases. After removal of 4 bases from V and 7 bases from J, the junction contained 10 bases not matched to a gene. Germline values: CDR1 SGHDT, CDR2 YYEEEE. CDR3 length: 14 amino acids. The CDR3 DNA follows: TGTGCCAGCAGCATATGGACAGGTCGAGGTGGCTACACCTTC. This codes for CASSIWTGRGGYTF.

V usage is TRBV10-3 and J usage is TRBJ2-2; tentatively, D is TRBD1 (5 bases). The CDR3 covers 14 residues. V lost 9 bases, J lost 4 bases, and 15 bases lay in between. Germline V gene sequence: CDR1 ENHRY, CDR2 SYGVKD. The CDR3 bases are TGTGCCATAAGGGAAGCAGGGATCACCGGGGAGCTGTTTTTT. Its translation is CAIREAGITGELFF.

The chain carries TRBV7-8 and TRBJ1-5; possible D gene TRBD1, 6 bases. Germline lookup yields CDR1 SGHVS and CDR2 FQNEAQ. The CDR3 runs to 15 residues. V was cut by 5 bases and J by 0 bases, with 11 bases left in between. The DNA of the CDR3 is TGTGCCAGCAGCCCCAGAGGGGGTAGCAATCAGCCCCAGCATTTT. Amino acids: CASSPRGGSNQPQHF. Full variable domain (remainder filled in from reference TRBV7-8 and TRBJ1-5): GAGVSQSPRYKVAKRGQDVALRCDPISGHVSLFWYQQALGQGPEFLTYFQNEAQLDKSGLPSDRFFAERPEGSVSTLKIQRTQQEDSAVYLCASSPRGGSNQPQHFGDGTRLSIL.

This chain uses TRBV4-2 with TRBJ1-3; a possible D gene is TRBD1 (5 bases). Germline V gene data show CDR1 as LGHNA and CDR2 as YNFKEQ. Trimming stripped 2 bases from V and 0 bases from J, with 14 bases between. The CDR3 spans 17 residues. The CDR3 region has the DNA TGTGCCAGCAGCCAATTGGGGCACAGGTCCTCTGGAAACACCATATATTTT. Protein: CASSQLGHRSSGNTIYF.

This clone has just one count. V usage is TRBV29-1 and J usage is TRBJ2-1, with 9 bases that match TRBD2. From germline, CDR1 is SQVTM and CDR2 ANQGSEA. The J segment lost 2 bases and the V segment lost 1 base, leaving 6 bases of the junction unmatched. This CDR3 comprises 16 residues. The CDR3 is CSVEGFSGSTYNEQFF. As DNA, the CDR3 is TGCAGCGTTGAAGGATTTAGCGGGAGCACCTACAATGAGCAGTTCTTC.

This chain links TRBV19 with TRBJ2-1, with 7 bases matching TRBD1. Germline trimming cut 6 bases from V and 1 base from J; bases unmatched to any gene: 6. Germline V lookup: CDR1 LNHDA, CDR2 SQIVND (reference sequence). The CDR3 runs to 15 residues. The CDR3 loop reads CASRTVQGSYNEQFF. In nucleotides, the CDR3 is TGTGCCAGTAGAACGGTACAGGGGTCCTACAATGAGCAGTTCTTC.

This rearrangement joins TRBV7-9 to TRBJ1-5, with D uncertain. Trimming shortened V by 1 base and J by 0 bases, and 7 bases separated the two germline ends. Germline loops: CDR1 SEHNR, CDR2 FQNEAQ (reference sequence). The CDR3 extends over 15 amino acids. CDR3 in amino acids: CASSLGGISNQPQHF. CDR3 DNA: TGTGCCAGCAGCTTAGGCGGGATTAGCAATCAGCCCCAGCATTTT.

The chain carries TRBV2 and TRBJ2-5; TRBD1 agrees at 7 bases. In germline, CDR1 is SNHLY, CDR2 FYNNEI. This CDR3 spans 15 amino acids. V shed 5 bases, J shed 1 base, and the junction held 7 bases outside the gene matches. Here the CDR3 DNA reads TGTGCCAGCAGTCGACAGGGCTCTATCCAAGAGACCCAGTACTTC. Its protein product is CASSRQGSIQETQYF.

This sequence joins TRBV5-1 and TRBJ1-6; 9 bases line up with TRBD1. The CDR3 length is 17 residues. Germline lookup yields CDR1 SGHRS and CDR2 YFSETQ. With V trimmed by 4 bases and J by 9 bases, 14 bases remained unmatched. The CDR3 sequence is CASSPGQGRLGSSPLHF. CDR3 nucleotide sequence: TGCGCCAGCAGCCCCGGACAGGGGCGCCTCGGGAGTTCACCCCTCCACTTT.

The chain is built from TRBV28 and TRBJ1-5, with TRBD1 identical over 8 bases. V was clipped by 7 bases and J by 8 bases; unmatched bases: 10. The CDR3 has 14 residues. Germline lookup yields CDR1 MDHEN and CDR2 SYDVKM. The CDR3 DNA reads TGTGCCAGCACTCGTACAGGGGGGCTTAAGCCCCAGCATTTT. It encodes CASTRTGGLKPQHF.

The chain is built from TRBV14 and TRBJ1-1; D remains unclear. CDR1 and CDR2 (germline): SGHDN, FVKESK. This CDR3 is built from 13 residues. V lost 4 bases and J 4 bases, leaving 10 bases between the germline ends. CDR3 sequence reads: CASSPSSSTEAFF. The DNA of the CDR3 is TGTGCCAGCAGCCCTAGTTCGAGCACTGAAGCTTTCTTT.

The chain recombines TRBV5-6 with TRBJ2-7; TRBD2 is a possible D gene (6 bases). Germline-derived CDR1 and CDR2 are SGHDT and YYEEEE. This CDR3 has 15 residues. V was clipped by 1 base and J by 2 bases, with 13 bases between them. The CDR3 here is CASSLWAGRPYEQYF. CDR3 nucleotide sequence: TGTGCCAGCAGCTTGTGGGCGGGGAGGCCCTACGAGCAGTACTTC.

The genes are TRBV7-2 and TRBJ2-1; 10 nucleotides line up with TRBD2. Germline CDR1 SGHTA, CDR2 FQGNSA. V lost 1 base, J lost 10 bases, and 7 bases stayed unmatched. This CDR3 region has 15 residues. The CDR3 here is CASSLGSGGIEEQFF. The CDR3 DNA reads TGTGCCAGCAGCTTAGGTAGCGGGGGGATCGAGGAGCAGTTCTTC.

The chain has TRBV9 and TRBJ2-1; D perhaps matches TRBD2 (6 bases). This CDR3 region has 15 residues. The germline CDR1 and CDR2 sequences are SGDLS and YYNGEE. The germline V and J ends were trimmed by 0 bases and 7 bases, with 14 bases remaining between them. CDR3 sequence reads: CASSVVAGMGNEQFF. For the CDR3, the DNA is TGTGCCAGCAGCGTAGTGGCGGGAATGGGTAATGAGCAGTTCTTC.

The genes are TRBV9 and TRBJ1-5; maybe TRBD1 (6 bases). The CDR3 spans 14 residues. Germline loops: CDR1 SGDLS, CDR2 YYNGEE. The V end was cut by 0 bases, the J end by 5 bases, with 9 bases between. The CDR3 sequence: CASSVDREYQPQHF. CDR3 DNA sequence: TGTGCCAGCAGCGTAGACAGGGAATATCAGCCCCAGCATTTT.

This clone turned up a few times. The chain employs TRBV12-5 and TRBJ2-7; 8 bases fit TRBD1. Per the germline V gene, CDR1 is LGHNT and CDR2 is FRNRAP. The CDR3 is 17 amino acids. With 0 bases clipped from V and 6 bases from J, the junction kept 13 bases outside the gene matches. Here the CDR3 DNA reads TGTGCTAGTGGTTTGGTACTAGCCGGCAGGGGGCGAGGCGAGCAGTACTTC. This translates into CASGLVLAGRGRGEQYF.